This T cell receptor (beta chain) was recovered during a study of cytomegalovirus exposure and HLA in healthy donors. Study-level information: From HLA-typed donors, an early data release held some 80 million unique TCRs. General study results and limits: Generally TCR sequences proved uncommon, though certain public TCRs appeared in numerous donors. The CMV antigen specificity of a few CMV-associated chains was confirmed through in vitro analysis.

For this clone: Its cognate antigen is unknown.

The CDR3 length is 13 residues. In germline, CDR1 is MNHNY, CDR2 SVGAGI (reference sequence). The trim removed 8 bases at V and 7 bases at J, leaving 8 bases unmatched. In the PCR, 60 Vbeta and 13 Jbeta primers were used. Using immunoSEQ multiplex PCR, the repertoire was profiled, and TCRdb retains in-frame clones only, with some absent. The table includes about 190,000 clones, over 70% detected once. This receptor was obtained from a woman aged 18-29 years in good health and CMV-seronegative. J is TRBJ1-2 and V is TRBV6-6; 9 bases fit TRBD1. The source material was PBMCs. The CDR3 protein is CASLQGATGGYTF. The CDR3 nucleotides read TGTGCCAGCCTACAGGGGGCTACTGGTGGCTACACCTTC.